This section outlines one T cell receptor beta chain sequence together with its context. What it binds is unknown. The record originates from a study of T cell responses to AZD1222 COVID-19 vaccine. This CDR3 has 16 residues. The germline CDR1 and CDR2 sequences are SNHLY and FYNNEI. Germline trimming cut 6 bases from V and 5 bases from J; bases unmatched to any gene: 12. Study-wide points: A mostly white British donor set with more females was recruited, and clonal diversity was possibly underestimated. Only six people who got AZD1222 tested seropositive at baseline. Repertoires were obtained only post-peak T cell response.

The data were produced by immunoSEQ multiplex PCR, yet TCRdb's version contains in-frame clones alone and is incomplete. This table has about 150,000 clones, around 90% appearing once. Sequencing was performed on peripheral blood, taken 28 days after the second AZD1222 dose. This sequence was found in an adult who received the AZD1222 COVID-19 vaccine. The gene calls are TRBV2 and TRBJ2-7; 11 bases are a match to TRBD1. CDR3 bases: TGTGCCAGCAGGAAGCGGACAGGGGGCAACTCTAACGAGCAGTACTTC. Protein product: CASRKRTGGNSNEQYF.